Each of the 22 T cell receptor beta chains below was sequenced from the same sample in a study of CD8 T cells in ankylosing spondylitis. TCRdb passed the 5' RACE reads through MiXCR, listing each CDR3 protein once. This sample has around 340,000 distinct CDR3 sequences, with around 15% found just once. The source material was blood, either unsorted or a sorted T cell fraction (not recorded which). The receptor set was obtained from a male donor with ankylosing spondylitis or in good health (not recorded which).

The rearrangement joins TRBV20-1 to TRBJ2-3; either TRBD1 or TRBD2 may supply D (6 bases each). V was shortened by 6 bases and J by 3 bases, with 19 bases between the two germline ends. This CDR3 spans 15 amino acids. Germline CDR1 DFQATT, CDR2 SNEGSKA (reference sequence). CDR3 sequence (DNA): TGCAGTGCCCCTACCACAGGGAGGAAGACAGATACGCAGTATTTT. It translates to CSAPTTGRKTDTQYF.

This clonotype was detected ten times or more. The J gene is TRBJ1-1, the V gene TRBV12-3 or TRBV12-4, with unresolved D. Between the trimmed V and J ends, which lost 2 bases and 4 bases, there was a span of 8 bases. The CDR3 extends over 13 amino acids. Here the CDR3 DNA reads TGTGCCAGCAGTTTACGGTCTGCCACTGAAGCTTTCTTT. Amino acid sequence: CASSLRSATEAFF.

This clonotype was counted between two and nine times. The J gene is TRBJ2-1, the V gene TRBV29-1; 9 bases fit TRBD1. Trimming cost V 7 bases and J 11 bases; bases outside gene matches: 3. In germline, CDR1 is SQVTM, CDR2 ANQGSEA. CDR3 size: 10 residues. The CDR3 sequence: CSGGQGQQFF. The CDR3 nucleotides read TGCAGCGGGGGACAGGGCCAGCAGTTCTTC.

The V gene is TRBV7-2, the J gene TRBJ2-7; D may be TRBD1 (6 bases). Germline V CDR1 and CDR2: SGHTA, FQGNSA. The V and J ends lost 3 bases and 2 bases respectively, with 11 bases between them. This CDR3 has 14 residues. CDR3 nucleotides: TGTGCCAGCAGCTTGAGGACAGACCCCTACGAGCAGTACTTC. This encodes CASSLRTDPYEQYF.

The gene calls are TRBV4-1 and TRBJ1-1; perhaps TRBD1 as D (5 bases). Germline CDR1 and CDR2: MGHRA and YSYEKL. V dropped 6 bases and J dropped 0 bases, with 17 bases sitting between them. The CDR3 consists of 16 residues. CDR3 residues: CASRLNPGPLNTEAFF. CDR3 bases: TGCGCCAGCAGACTCAACCCGGGACCGCTGAACACTGAAGCTTTCTTT.

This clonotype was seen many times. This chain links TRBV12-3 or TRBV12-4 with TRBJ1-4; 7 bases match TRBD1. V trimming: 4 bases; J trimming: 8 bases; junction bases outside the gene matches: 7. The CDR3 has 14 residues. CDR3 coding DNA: TGTGCCAGCAGTTCGACAGGGATAGGGGAAAAACTGTTTTTT. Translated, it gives CASSSTGIGEKLFF.

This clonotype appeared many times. DNA of the CDR3: TGTGCCAGCAGCGTAGGTGGAGGGACCAACGAGCAGTACTTC. Encoded protein: CASSVGGGTNEQYF. The gene calls are TRBV9 and TRBJ2-7, with D perhaps matching TRBD2 (6 bases). Trimming left V 0 bases short and J 5 bases short, with 12 bases between. The CDR3 is 14 residues long. Germline lookup yields CDR1 SGDLS and CDR2 YYNGEE.

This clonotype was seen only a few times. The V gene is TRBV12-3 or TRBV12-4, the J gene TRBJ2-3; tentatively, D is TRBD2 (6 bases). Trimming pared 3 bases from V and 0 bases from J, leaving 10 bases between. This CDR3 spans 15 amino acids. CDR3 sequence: CASSFWAGSTDTQYF. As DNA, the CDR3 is TGTGCCAGCAGTTTTTGGGCGGGGAGCACAGATACGCAGTATTTT.

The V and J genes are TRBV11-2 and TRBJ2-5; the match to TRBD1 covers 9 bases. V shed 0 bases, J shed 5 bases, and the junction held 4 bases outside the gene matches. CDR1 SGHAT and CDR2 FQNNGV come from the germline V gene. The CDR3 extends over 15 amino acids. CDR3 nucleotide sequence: TGTGCCAGCAGCTTAGAGGGGACAGGGATTGAGACCCAGTACTTC. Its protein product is CASSLEGTGIETQYF.

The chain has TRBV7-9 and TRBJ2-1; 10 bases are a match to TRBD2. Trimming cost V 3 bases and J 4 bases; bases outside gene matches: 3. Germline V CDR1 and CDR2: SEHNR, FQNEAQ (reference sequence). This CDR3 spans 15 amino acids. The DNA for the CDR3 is TGTGCCAGCAGCTTCGGGACTAGCGAGTACAATGAGCAGTTCTTC. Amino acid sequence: CASSFGTSEYNEQFF.

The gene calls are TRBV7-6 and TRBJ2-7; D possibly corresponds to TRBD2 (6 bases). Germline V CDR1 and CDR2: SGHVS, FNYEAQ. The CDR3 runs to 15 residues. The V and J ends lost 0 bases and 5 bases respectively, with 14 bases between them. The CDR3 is CASSLAGFGSHEQYF. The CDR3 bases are TGTGCCAGCAGCTTAGCGGGTTTCGGGAGTCACGAGCAGTACTTC.

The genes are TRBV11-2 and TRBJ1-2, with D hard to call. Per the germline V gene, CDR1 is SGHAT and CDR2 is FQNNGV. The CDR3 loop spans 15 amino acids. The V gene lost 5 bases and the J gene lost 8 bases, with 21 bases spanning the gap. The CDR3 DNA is TGTGCCAGCAGCCCCGATCAGGTCGGCGGATTAGGCTACACCTTC. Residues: CASSPDQVGGLGYTF.

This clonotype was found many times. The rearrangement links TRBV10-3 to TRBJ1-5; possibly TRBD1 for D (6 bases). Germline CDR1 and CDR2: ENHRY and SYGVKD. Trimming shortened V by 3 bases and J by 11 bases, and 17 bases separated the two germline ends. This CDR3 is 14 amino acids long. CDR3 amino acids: CAISDSRGAETQHF. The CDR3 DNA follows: TGTGCCATCAGTGACTCCCGGGGGGCTGAAACCCAGCATTTT.

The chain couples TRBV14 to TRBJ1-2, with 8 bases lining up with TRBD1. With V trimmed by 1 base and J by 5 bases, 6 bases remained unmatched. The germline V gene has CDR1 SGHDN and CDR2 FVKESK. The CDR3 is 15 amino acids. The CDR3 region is CASSQGDRPSYGYTF. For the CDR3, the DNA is TGTGCCAGCAGCCAAGGGGACAGGCCTTCTTATGGCTACACCTTC.

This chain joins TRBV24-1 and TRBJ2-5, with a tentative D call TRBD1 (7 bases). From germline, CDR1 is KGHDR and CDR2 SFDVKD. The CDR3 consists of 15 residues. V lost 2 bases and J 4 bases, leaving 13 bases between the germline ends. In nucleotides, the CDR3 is TGTGCCACCAGTGATTCAGGGGGGCTGGGAGAGACCCAGTACTTC. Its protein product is CATSDSGGLGETQYF.

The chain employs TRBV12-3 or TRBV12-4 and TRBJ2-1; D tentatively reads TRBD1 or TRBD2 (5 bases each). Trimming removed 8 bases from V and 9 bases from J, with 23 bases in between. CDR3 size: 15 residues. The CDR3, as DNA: TGTGCCAGCGATCTTTCAGGGACCGGTCTTGGTGAGCAGTTCTTC. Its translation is CASDLSGTGLGEQFF.

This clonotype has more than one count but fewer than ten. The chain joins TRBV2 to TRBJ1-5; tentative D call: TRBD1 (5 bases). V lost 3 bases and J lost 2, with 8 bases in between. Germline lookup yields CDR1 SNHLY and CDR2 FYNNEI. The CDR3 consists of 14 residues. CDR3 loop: CASSDREGNQPQHF. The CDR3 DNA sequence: TGTGCCAGCAGTGACAGGGAAGGCAATCAGCCCCAGCATTTT.

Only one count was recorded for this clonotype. This CDR3 is CASSLGRTETQYF. The DNA of the CDR3 is TGCGCCAGCAGCTTGGGCCGGACGGAGACCCAGTACTTC. The chain links TRBV5-1 to TRBJ2-5; D gene uncertain. The CDR3 is made up of 13 amino acids. The germline V gene encodes CDR1 SGHRS and CDR2 YFSETQ. V lost 0 bases, J lost 5 bases, and 8 bases lay in between.

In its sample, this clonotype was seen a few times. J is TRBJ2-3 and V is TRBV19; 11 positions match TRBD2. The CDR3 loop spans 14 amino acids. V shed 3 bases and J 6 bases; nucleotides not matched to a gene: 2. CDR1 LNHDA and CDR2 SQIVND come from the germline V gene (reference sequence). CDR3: CASSILAGGDTQYF. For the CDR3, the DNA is TGTGCCAGTAGTATTCTAGCGGGAGGTGATACGCAGTATTTT.

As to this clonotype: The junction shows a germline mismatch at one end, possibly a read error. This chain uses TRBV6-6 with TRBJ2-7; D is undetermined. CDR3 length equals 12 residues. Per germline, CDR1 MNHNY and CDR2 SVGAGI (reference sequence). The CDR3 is CTSSPGPYEQYF. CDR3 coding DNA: TGTACCAGCAGTCCCGGTCCTTACGAGCAGTACTTC.

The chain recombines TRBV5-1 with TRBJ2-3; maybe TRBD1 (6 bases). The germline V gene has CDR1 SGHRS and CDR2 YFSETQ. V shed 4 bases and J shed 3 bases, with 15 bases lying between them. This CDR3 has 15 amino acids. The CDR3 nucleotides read TGCGCCAGCAGCCCCTCGTACAGGGAAACAGATACGCAGTATTTT. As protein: CASSPSYRETDTQYF.

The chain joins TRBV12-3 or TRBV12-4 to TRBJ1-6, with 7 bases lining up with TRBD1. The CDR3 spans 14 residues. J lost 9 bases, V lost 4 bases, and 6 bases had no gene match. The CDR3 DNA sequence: TGTGCCAGCAGTTCCCAGGGGGGTGGTTCACCCCTCCACTTT. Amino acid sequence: CASSSQGGGSPLHF.